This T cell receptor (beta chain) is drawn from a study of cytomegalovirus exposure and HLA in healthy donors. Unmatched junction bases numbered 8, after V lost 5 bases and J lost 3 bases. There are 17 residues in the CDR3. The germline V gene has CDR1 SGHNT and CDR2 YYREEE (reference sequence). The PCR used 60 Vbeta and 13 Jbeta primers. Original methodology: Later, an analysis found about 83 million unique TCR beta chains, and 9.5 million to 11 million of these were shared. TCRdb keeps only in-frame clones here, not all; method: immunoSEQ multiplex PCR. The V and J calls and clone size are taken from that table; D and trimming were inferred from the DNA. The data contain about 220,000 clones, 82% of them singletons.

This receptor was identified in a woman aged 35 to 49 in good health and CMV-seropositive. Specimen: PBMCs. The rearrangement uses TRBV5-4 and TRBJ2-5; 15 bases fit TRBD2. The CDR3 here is CASSRAGTSGGKETQYF. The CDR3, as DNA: TGTGCCAGCAGTAGAGCCGGGACTAGCGGGGGGAAAGAGACCCAGTACTTC.